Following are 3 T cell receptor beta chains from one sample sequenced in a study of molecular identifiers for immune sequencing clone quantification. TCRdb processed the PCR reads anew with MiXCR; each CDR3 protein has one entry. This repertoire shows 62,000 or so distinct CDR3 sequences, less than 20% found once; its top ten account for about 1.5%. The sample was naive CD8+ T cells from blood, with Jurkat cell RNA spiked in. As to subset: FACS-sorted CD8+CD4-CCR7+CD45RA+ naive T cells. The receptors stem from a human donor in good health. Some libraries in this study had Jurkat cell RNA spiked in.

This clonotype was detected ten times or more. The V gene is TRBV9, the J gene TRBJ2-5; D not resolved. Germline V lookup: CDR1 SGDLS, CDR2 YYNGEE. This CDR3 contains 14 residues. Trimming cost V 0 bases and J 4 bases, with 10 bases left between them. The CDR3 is CASSVDSGVETQYF. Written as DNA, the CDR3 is TGTGCCAGCAGCGTAGATTCCGGCGTAGAGACCCAGTACTTC.

The CDR3 sequence: CASSPGTTVSEQYF. The CDR3 DNA follows: TGTGCCAGCAGCCCAGGGACAACTGTTTCCGAGCAGTACTTC. The rearrangement links TRBV28 to TRBJ2-7, with a weak D call TRBD1 (6 bases). The CDR3 totals 14 residues. Trimming pared 6 bases from V and 6 bases from J, leaving 18 bases between. The germline gives CDR1 MDHEN, CDR2 SYDVKM.

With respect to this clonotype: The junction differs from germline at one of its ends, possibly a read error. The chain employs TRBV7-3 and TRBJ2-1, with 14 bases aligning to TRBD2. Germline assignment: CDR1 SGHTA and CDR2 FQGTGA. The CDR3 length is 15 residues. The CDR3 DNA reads TGTGCCAGCAGCGGGACTAGCGGGGGTTACAATGGGCAGTTCTTC. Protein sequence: CASSGTSGGYNGQFF. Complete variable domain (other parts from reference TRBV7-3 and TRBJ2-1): GAGVSQTPSNKVTEKGKYVELRCDPISGHTALYWYRQSLGQGPEFLIYFQGTGAADDSGLPNDRFFAVRPEGSVSTLKIQRTERGDSAVYLCASSGTSGGYNGQFFGPGTRLTVL.